A single sample gave rise to the 26 T cell receptor beta chains below, sequenced in a study of blood T cell repertoires in COVID-19. Produced via immunoSEQ multiplex PCR; TCRdb's table is partial and in-frame only. The table includes just over 6,000 clones, approximately 80% detected once. Sequencing input: peripheral blood. The source is a human donor with active COVID-19. The donor label of this sample is uncertain.

The chain couples TRBV7-2 to TRBJ1-1; the D is unclear. Germline V CDR1 and CDR2: SGHTA, FQGNSA. The CDR3 has 12 residues. V lost 3 bases and J 8 bases, leaving 10 bases between the germline ends. For the CDR3, the DNA is TGTGCCAGCAGCTTCATTCGACAAGAAGCTTTCTTT. Translated: CASSFIRQEAFF.

The chain links TRBV10-3 to TRBJ2-1; D gene uncertain. Germline CDR1 is ENHRY and CDR2 is SYGVKD. The CDR3 has 17 residues. Between the trimmed V and J ends, which lost 0 bases and 4 bases, there was a span of 16 bases. The CDR3 coding sequence is TGTGCCATCAGTGAGTCCCCTATAGCCTCTCCATACAATGAGCAGTTCTTC. This translates into CAISESPIASPYNEQFF.

The CDR3 coding sequence is TGTGCCAGCAGAGCCACCAATGAGCAGTTCTTC. Protein sequence: CASRATNEQFF. V and J are TRBV2 and TRBJ2-1; D gene unclear. V was cut by 6 bases and J by 6 bases, with 6 bases left in between. Germline-derived CDR1 and CDR2 are SNHLY and FYNNEI. This CDR3 comprises 11 residues.

The chain is built from TRBV21-1 and TRBJ2-7; the tabulated D call, TRBD1, remains unverified against the DNA. TRBV21-1 represents a pseudogene. This CDR3 region has 13 residues. The CDR3 region has the DNA TGTGCCAGCAGCTCCCAGGGTTCCTACGAGCAGTACGTC. Its translation: CASSSQGSYEQYV.

This clone was recorded a few times. The chain combines TRBV7-8 with TRBJ2-3, with TRBD2 matching 14 bases. The ends lost 3 bases at V and 4 bases at J; junction bases unmatched: 12. Germline assignment: CDR1 SGHVS and CDR2 FQNEAQ. The CDR3 has 19 amino acids. CDR3 DNA: TGTGCCAGCAGCTTTGAGCTGGGACTAGCGGGAGTAAGCTCAGATACGCAGTATTTT. Translation: CASSFELGLAGVSSDTQYF.

This sequence joins TRBV19 and TRBJ1-2, with D perhaps matching TRBD1 (6 bases). The CDR3 runs to 13 residues. Trimming shortened V by 1 base and J by 6 bases, and 9 bases separated the two germline ends. Germline-derived CDR1 and CDR2 are LNHDA and SQIVND (reference sequence). The CDR3 sequence is CASSIVPGDGYTF. The CDR3, as DNA: TGTGCCAGTAGTATAGTCCCAGGGGATGGCTACACCTTC.

The CDR3 region has the DNA TGTGCCAGCAGCCTAACCGGGGGGCCGTACAATGAGCAGTTCTTC. The encoded protein is CASSLTGGPYNEQFF. The rearrangement joins TRBV14 to TRBJ2-1; D may be TRBD2 (7 bases). The CDR3 covers 15 residues. Germline V gene data show CDR1 as SGHDN and CDR2 as FVKESK. V lost 4 bases and J 4 bases, leaving 14 bases between the germline ends.

This clone appeared a single time. The gene calls are TRBV6-5 and TRBJ2-7; TRBD1 aligns across 7 bases. Germline CDR1 and CDR2: MNHEY and SVGAGI. CDR3 length: 13 amino acids. J gave up 4 bases and V 5 bases, and 5 bases lay outside the gene matches. The CDR3 sequence is CASSRGTEYEQYF. The CDR3 DNA sequence: TGTGCCAGCAGTAGGGGGACAGAGTACGAGCAGTACTTC.

The rearrangement uses TRBV11-3 and TRBJ2-3, with 7 nucleotides matching TRBD1. Germline-derived CDR1 and CDR2 are SGHNT and YENEEA. The CDR3 consists of 15 residues. The ends lost 1 base at V and 2 bases at J; junction bases unmatched: 3. Here the CDR3 reads CASSLGDSPTDTQYF. For the CDR3, the DNA is TGTGCCAGCAGCTTAGGGGACAGTCCCACAGATACGCAGTATTTT.

V usage is TRBV14 and J usage is TRBJ2-5; 12 bases fit TRBD2. This CDR3 is 15 amino acids long. The trim removed 4 bases at V and 5 bases at J, leaving 5 bases unmatched. The germline V gene has CDR1 SGHDN and CDR2 FVKESK. The CDR3 DNA follows: TGTGCCAGCAGCCCGACTAGCGGGAGCTGGGAGACCCAGTACTTC. Amino acids: CASSPTSGSWETQYF. The whole variable domain, filled in from reference TRBV14 and TRBJ2-5, reads EAGVTQFPSHSVIEKGQTVTLRCDPISGHDNLYWYRRVMGKEIKFLLHFVKESKQDESGMPNNRFLAERTGGTYSTLKVQPAELEDSGVYFCASSPTSGSWETQYFGPGTRLLVL.

The V call is TRBV6-1, the J call TRBJ2-4; no clear D gene. Germline values: CDR1 MNHNS, CDR2 SASEGT. The CDR3 is 15 amino acids. V dropped 1 base and J dropped 8 bases, with 15 bases sitting between them. The CDR3 sequence is CASSEDGFDLDIQYF. The CDR3 DNA follows: TGTGCCAGCAGTGAAGACGGGTTTGATCTAGACATTCAGTACTTC.

In this sample, this clone turned up once. The V and J genes are TRBV4-1 and TRBJ2-5; perhaps TRBD2 as D (6 bases). V lost 6 bases to trimming and J lost 2 bases, with 16 bases between them. This CDR3 spans 15 amino acids. Germline V gene lookup returns CDR1 MGHRA and CDR2 YSYEKL. The CDR3, as DNA: TGCGCCAGCAGTGTAGGGAGGCCCCCACAAGAGACCCAGTACTTC. Encoded protein: CASSVGRPPQETQYF.

The chain carries TRBV7-9 and TRBJ2-1; TRBD2 matches at 14 bases. V shed 5 bases, J shed 4 bases, and the junction held 4 bases outside the gene matches. The CDR3 totals 16 residues. From germline, CDR1 is SEHNR and CDR2 FQNEAQ (reference sequence). CDR3 DNA sequence: TGTGCCAGCAGCCCGGGACTAGCGGGAGTTTACAATGAGCAGTTCTTC. Translating it yields CASSPGLAGVYNEQFF.

V gene TRBV30 combines with J gene TRBJ2-7; tentatively, D is TRBD2 (6 bases). V shed 1 base and J shed 0 bases, with 10 bases lying between them. CDR1 and CDR2 (germline): GTSNPN, SVGIG (reference sequence). The CDR3 covers 14 residues. DNA of the CDR3: TGTGCCTGGAGTGGCGGGACTGTCTCCTACGAGCAGTACTTC. Translation gives CAWSGGTVSYEQYF.

The V and J genes are TRBV9 and TRBJ2-3; the D gene is possibly TRBD2 (5 bases). Germline-derived CDR1 and CDR2 are SGDLS and YYNGEE. The CDR3 loop spans 12 amino acids. With 2 bases removed from V and 6 bases from J, the gap between germline ends came to 7 bases. The CDR3 loop is CASSVGGDTQYF. The CDR3 coding sequence is TGTGCCAGCAGCGTCGGCGGGGATACGCAGTATTTT.

The chain recombines TRBV27 with TRBJ2-1; 7 positions match TRBD1. Germline CDR1 and CDR2: MNHEY and SMNVEV (reference sequence). The CDR3 length is 14 residues. V lost 8 bases, J lost 2 bases, and 6 bases stayed unmatched. In DNA, the CDR3 is TGTGCCAGCTCGGGGCAGGGGGCCTACAATGAGCAGTTCTTC. Its translation is CASSGQGAYNEQFF.

The rearrangement links TRBV19 to TRBJ2-7; D is undetermined. CDR1 LNHDA and CDR2 SQIVND come from the germline V gene (reference sequence). Trimming removed 5 bases at V and 3 bases at J, with 11 bases between. CDR3 length: 13 amino acids. Written as DNA, the CDR3 is TGTGCCAGTAGTTCCCGCAGGAACTACGAGCAGTACTTC. This sequence encodes CASSSRRNYEQYF.

This clone showed up just once. The rearrangement links TRBV19 to TRBJ2-2; TRBD1 matches at 8 bases. The germline CDR1 and CDR2 sequences are LNHDA and SQIVND (reference sequence). V shed 5 bases and J 5 bases; nucleotides not matched to a gene: 7. The CDR3 loop spans 15 amino acids. The CDR3 sequence: CASSFETGVTGELFF. In DNA, the CDR3 is TGTGCCAGTAGTTTCGAGACAGGGGTGACCGGGGAGCTGTTTTTT.

This chain joins TRBV9 and TRBJ1-2; D is ambiguous. Trimming took 3 bases from V and 7 from J, leaving 13 bases between them. This CDR3 has 13 amino acids. Germline V gene data show CDR1 as SGDLS and CDR2 as YYNGEE. CDR3 in DNA: TGTGCCAGCAGCGGAAACCTAGGAACTGGCTACACCTTC. This codes for CASSGNLGTGYTF. The full variable domain, rest sourced from reference TRBV9 and TRBJ1-2, is DSGVTQTPKHLITATGQRVTLRCSPRSGDLSVYWYQQSLDQGLQFLIQYYNGEERAKGNILERFSAQQFPDLHSELNLSSLELGDSALYFCASSGNLGTGYTFGSGTRLTVV.

This clone was counted between two and nine times. V is TRBV14 and J is TRBJ1-3; D remains ambiguous. Trimming shortened V by 4 bases and J by 2 bases, and 9 bases separated the two germline ends. CDR1 SGHDN and CDR2 FVKESK come from the germline V gene. The CDR3 sequence is 14 residues long. CDR3 sequence: CASSPLGPGNTIYF. CDR3 coding DNA: TGTGCCAGCAGCCCCCTAGGCCCTGGAAACACCATATATTTT.

The chain is built from TRBV4-2 and TRBJ2-2, with a weak D call TRBD2 (6 bases). Looked up from germline, CDR1 is LGHNA and CDR2 is YNFKEQ. The CDR3 runs 14 residues. With 4 bases removed from V and 4 bases from J, the gap between germline ends came to 10 bases. The DNA for the CDR3 is TGTGCCAGCAGCCCCCGGACTATCACCGGGGAGCTGTTTTTT. The encoded protein is CASSPRTITGELFF.

This chain connects TRBV5-5 to TRBJ2-3; 7 positions match TRBD1. The CDR3 contains 14 residues. The germline V gene encodes CDR1 SGHKS and CDR2 YYEKEE (reference sequence). Germline trimming cut 4 bases from V and 7 bases from J; bases unmatched to any gene: 9. The CDR3 here is CASSENLGQHTQYF. In nucleotides, the CDR3 is TGTGCCAGCAGCGAGAACCTGGGACAGCATACGCAGTATTTT.

The chain employs TRBV10-3 and TRBJ2-3, with 11 bases matching TRBD2. Germline CDR1 reads ENHRY; CDR2 reads SYGVKD. The CDR3 has 16 amino acids. J was trimmed by 2 bases and V by 8 bases; bases with no gene match: 9. CDR3 protein: CAIGGGGLADTDTQYF. CDR3 DNA sequence: TGTGCCATCGGGGGAGGGGGACTAGCGGACACAGATACGCAGTATTTT.

V is TRBV27 and J is TRBJ1-4; possible D gene TRBD1, 6 bases. CDR1 and CDR2 (germline): MNHEY, SMNVEV (reference sequence). This CDR3 spans 14 amino acids. V lost 6 bases and J 6 bases, leaving 14 bases between the germline ends. The CDR3 is CASRPGVRDEKLFF. CDR3 sequence (DNA): TGTGCCAGCAGACCAGGGGTAAGAGATGAAAAACTGTTTTTT. Full variable domain (outside the CDR3, taken from reference TRBV27 and TRBJ1-4): EAQVTQNPRYLITVTGKKLTVTCSQNMNHEYMSWYRQDPGLGLRQIYYSMNVEVTDKGDVPEGYKVSRKEKRNFPLILESPSPNQTSLYFCASRPGVRDEKLFFGSGTQLSVL.

The CDR3 nucleotides are TGTGCCAGCAGCCGACTCCGGACAGGACGCGCAACTAATGAAAAACTGTTTTTT. Translated: CASSRLRTGRATNEKLFF. This chain links TRBV6-2 or TRBV6-3 with TRBJ1-4; 7 bases fit TRBD1. In germline, CDR1 is MNHEY, CDR2 SVGEGT. J was trimmed by 0 bases and V by 6 bases; bases with no gene match: 13. The CDR3 is 18 amino acids.

The V and J genes are TRBV11-3 and TRBJ2-7, with 8 bases matching TRBD2. CDR3 length equals 17 residues. The germline CDR1 and CDR2 sequences are SGHNT and YENEEA. The trim removed 0 bases at V and 7 bases at J, leaving 14 bases unmatched. The CDR3 DNA reads as TGTGCCAGCAGCTTAGATGGCGGGGCAGCGGGAGCGGGGGAGCAGTACGTC. Protein product: CASSLDGGAAGAGEQYV.